This T cell receptor (beta chain) was retrieved from a study of T-cell reconstitution after alpha-beta-depleted transplantation in children. Using unique molecular identifiers, the investigators prepared the TCRbeta library. From the PCR reads, TCRdb called clonotypes with MiXCR, one entry per CDR3 protein. The table has some 500,000 distinct CDR3 sequences, around 19% seen once. Germline CDR1 reads SNHLY; CDR2 reads FYNNEI. CDR3 length: 13 amino acids. The V and J ends lost 3 bases and 2 bases respectively, with 8 bases between them. Material: PBMCs from the stem cell graft donor, obtained from the stem cell graft. The receptor's source is a human donor who donated a stem cell graft to a child with acute lymphoblastic leukemia. The chain recombines TRBV2 with TRBJ2-7, with unresolved D. The CDR3 spells CASSDRQTYEQYF. CDR3 coding DNA: TGTGCCAGCAGTGACCGGCAGACCTACGAGCAGTACTTC.